Sequencing of this T cell receptor (beta chain) was carried out in a study of T cells in Graves' hyperthyroidism and ophthalmopathy. Background on the study: Peripheral blood collection took place at initial diagnosis, before any treatment.

The hyperthyroidism was newly diagnosed and had lasted under 2 months; the patients were aged 18 to 65. Ten or more counts support this clonotype. TCR beta CDR3 regions were amplified from RNA. HTBI primers were used for first-round RT-PCR of the TCR CDR3. TCRdb re-derived calls from the multiplex PCR reads in MiXCR, one entry per CDR3 protein. Among a few hundred thousand distinct CDR3 sequences listed, approximately 20% were seen once. This CDR3 spans 14 amino acids. Germline lookup yields CDR1 SNHLY and CDR2 FYNNEI. Trimming took off 2 bases at V and 6 bases at J, with 8 bases between the two ends. The sequence came from a man between 35 and 55 years old with Graves' hyperthyroidism. Sequenced input: blood. The chain combines TRBV2 with TRBJ1-6, with D possibly TRBD1 on 5 matching bases. CDR3 nucleotides: TGTGCCAGCAGTGAATCGACAGCTAATTCACCCCTCCACTTT. Translation gives CASSESTANSPLHF.